What follows are 23 T cell receptor beta chains derived from one specimen sequenced in a study of vaccination and CD4 T cells after COVID-19. These receptors' targets are unknown. Sequence data for DNA of cultured CD4+ T cells were generated by the Oncomine TCR Beta short-read assay. Using its own MiXCR run on the PCR reads, TCRdb lists one record per CDR3 protein. This table holds about 20,000 distinct CDR3 sequences, around 60% found once. Regarding treatment: roughly 10-day PBMC culture with coronavirus spike peptide pools or control peptides (ViraFEST assay). The input for sequencing was CD4+ T cells from blood, cultured in vitro, taken after SARS-CoV-2 vaccination. These receptors came from a human donor who had recovered from COVID-19.

The rearrangement links TRBV11-3 to TRBJ2-7, with TRBD2 matching 12 bases. V lost 2 bases to trimming and J lost 2 bases; unmatched junction nucleotides: 1. The CDR3 has 15 amino acids. The germline gives CDR1 SGHNT, CDR2 YENEEA. This CDR3 is CASSLTSGGTYEQYF. As DNA, the CDR3 is TGTGCCAGCAGCTTAACTAGCGGGGGGACCTACGAGCAGTACTTC.

The chain carries TRBV15 and TRBJ2-3, with D possibly matching TRBD1 (6 bases). Between the trimmed V and J ends, which lost 1 base and 14 bases, there was a span of 19 bases. Germline V CDR1 and CDR2: LNHNV, YYDKDF (reference sequence). The CDR3 is 14 amino acids. The CDR3 DNA reads TGTGCCACCAGCAGAGCACAGGGCTTAGCAAATGGGTATTTT. It is translated as CATSRAQGLANGYF.

The gene calls are TRBV12-3 or TRBV12-4 and TRBJ1-6; D ambiguous. CDR3 size: 14 residues. Trimming left V 7 bases short and J 8 bases short, with 15 bases between. The CDR3 bases are TGTGCCAGCAAGGTTGGGTTCCCGGATTCACCCCTCCACTTT. Translating it yields CASKVGFPDSPLHF.

The table lists this clonotype with a count of one. The junction differs from germline at one of its ends, possibly a read error. This sequence joins TRBV5-1 and TRBJ2-1; D perhaps matches TRBD1 (5 bases). The CDR3 runs to 16 residues. Germline V gives CDR1 SGHRS, CDR2 YFSETQ. The chain's CDR3 is CASSLEGATSYNEQLF. CDR3 coding DNA: TGCGCCAGCAGCTTGGAAGGGGCGACCTCCTACAATGAGCAGCTCTTC.

The sample holds a few counts of this clonotype. The chain carries TRBV5-4 and TRBJ1-2, with 7 bases fitting TRBD1. The CDR3 is made up of 11 amino acids. Germline CDR1 reads SGHNT; CDR2 reads YYREEE (reference sequence). V was pared by 4 bases and J by 12 bases, with 6 bases of the junction left unmatched. The CDR3 reads CASSGGTAHTF. CDR3 DNA sequence: TGTGCCAGCAGCGGTGGGACAGCCCACACCTTC.

V and J are TRBV20-1 and TRBJ1-5; D is possibly TRBD1 (5 bases). V was trimmed by 0 bases and J by 2 bases, leaving 11 bases between them. Germline CDR1 is DFQATT and CDR2 is SNEGSKA (reference sequence). This CDR3 spans 15 amino acids. CDR3 DNA sequence: TGCAGTGCTAGAGATCGGGGGGGTCGCAATCAGCCCCAGCATTTT. Amino acid sequence: CSARDRGGRNQPQHF.

This clonotype came up a few times. The V and J genes are TRBV5-6 and TRBJ1-2; tentatively, D is TRBD1 (6 bases). Germline V CDR1 and CDR2: SGHDT, YYEEEE. The CDR3 has 16 residues. The germline V and J ends were trimmed by 3 bases and 2 bases, with 17 bases remaining between them. For the CDR3, the DNA is TGTGCCAGCAGCTCCCCGGCCGACAGGACGAACTATGGCTACACCTTC. Amino acid sequence: CASSSPADRTNYGYTF.

This clonotype has a handful of counts. The V and J genes are TRBV6-2 or TRBV6-3 and TRBJ1-5; TRBD1 agrees at 7 bases. Germline values: CDR1 MNHEY, CDR2 SVGEGT. With 5 bases clipped from V and 2 bases from J, the junction kept 6 bases outside the gene matches. The CDR3 totals 15 residues. In DNA form, the CDR3 reads TGTGCCAGCAGTCAAAGGGGGCGAGGCAATCAGCCCCAGCATTTT. Amino acids: CASSQRGRGNQPQHF.

This CDR3 reads CASSFSGTPRSEQYF. Here the CDR3 DNA reads TGTGCCAGCAGTTTCTCCGGGACCCCCCGGTCCGAGCAGTACTTC. The chain carries TRBV12-3 or TRBV12-4 and TRBJ2-7; TRBD1 or TRBD2 may be the D gene (5 bases each). Trimming shortened V by 3 bases and J by 6 bases, and 18 bases separated the two germline ends. This CDR3 is 15 amino acids long.

The chain couples TRBV7-8 to TRBJ1-1; D may be TRBD1 (6 bases). The CDR3 runs 13 residues. The V gene's germline CDR1 is SGHVS and CDR2 FQNEAQ. V was cut by 5 bases and J by 2 bases, with 9 bases left in between. CDR3 in DNA: TGTGCCAGCAGCCAGGGGAAAAACACTGAAGCTTTCTTT. Amino acid sequence: CASSQGKNTEAFF.

This clonotype was counted once. The rearrangement joins TRBV19 to TRBJ2-5; TRBD1 is a possible D gene (6 bases). The CDR3 is 14 amino acids. V shed 6 bases and J shed 5 bases, with 16 bases lying between them. Germline V gives CDR1 LNHDA, CDR2 SQIVND (reference sequence). CDR3 region: CASRDHGQMETQYF. CDR3 in DNA: TGTGCCAGTAGGGACCACGGACAGATGGAGACCCAGTACTTC.

About this clonotype itself: This may arise from a read error, as a much more abundant clone is one base away. The chain links TRBV29-1 to TRBJ2-2, with D possibly matching TRBD1 (7 bases). Germline CDR1 and CDR2: SQVTM and ANQGSEA. The CDR3 consists of 13 residues. The CDR3 bases are TGCACCGTCAACAGGGGAGGAACCGGGGAGCTGTTTTTT. Amino acids: CTVNRGGTGELFF.

V gene TRBV28 combines with J gene TRBJ1-5; TRBD1 aligns across 8 bases. The germline CDR1 and CDR2 sequences are MDHEN and SYDVKM. With 7 bases clipped from V and 3 bases from J, the junction kept 5 bases outside the gene matches. The CDR3 spans 14 residues. CDR3 DNA: TGTGCCAGCACCCAGGGGGCCCTCAATCAGCCCCAGCATTTT. Encoded protein: CASTQGALNQPQHF.

The chain couples TRBV5-4 to TRBJ2-7; TRBD1 might be the D (7 bases). The germline V gene encodes CDR1 SGHNT and CDR2 YYREEE (reference sequence). CDR3 size: 16 residues. V lost 0 bases and J lost 5, with 18 bases in between. CDR3 in DNA: TGTGCCAGCAGCTTGGAAAGGTCAGGGGGGTTCAACGAGCAGTACTTC. Residues: CASSLERSGGFNEQYF.

V and J are TRBV20-1 and TRBJ1-2; D remains unclear. The V and J ends lost 6 bases and 5 bases respectively, with 10 bases between them. Germline V gene sequence: CDR1 DFQATT, CDR2 SNEGSKA (reference sequence). The CDR3 is 11 amino acids. The CDR3, as DNA: TGCAGTGCGACAATGCCATATGGCTACACCTTC. Encoded protein: CSATMPYGYTF.

V is TRBV20-1 and J is TRBJ2-5; D is perhaps TRBD1 (5 bases). This CDR3 is 14 amino acids long. V gave up 5 bases and J gave up 5 bases, with 18 bases separating them. Germline V gene lookup returns CDR1 DFQATT and CDR2 SNEGSKA (reference sequence). CDR3 sequence reads: CSAQDTGSGETQYF. The CDR3 DNA follows: TGCAGTGCTCAAGATACAGGTTCCGGCGAGACCCAGTACTTC.

The chain is built from TRBV20-1 and TRBJ1-6, with D hard to call. The CDR3 extends over 12 amino acids. The germline V gene encodes CDR1 DFQATT and CDR2 SNEGSKA (reference sequence). Trimming shortened V by 0 bases and J by 14 bases, and 11 bases separated the two germline ends. In nucleotides, the CDR3 is TGCAGTGCTAGAGATTTAAGGCAGGCCCTCCACTTT. Translating gives CSARDLRQALHF.

This clonotype was observed a handful of times. The rearrangement joins TRBV19 to TRBJ2-7; TRBD2 aligns across 7 bases. The CDR3 runs 11 residues. J gave up 3 bases and V 9 bases, and 2 bases lay outside the gene matches. Germline-derived CDR1 and CDR2 are LNHDA and SQIVND (reference sequence). CDR3 sequence reads: CARGGNYEQYF. For the CDR3, the DNA is TGTGCCAGGGGGGGGAACTACGAGCAGTACTTC.

This clonotype was recorded only once. The CDR3 protein is CASSSPDLHGSNQPQHF. The CDR3 nucleotides are TGTGCCAGCAGTTCCCCGGACCTACACGGTAGCAATCAGCCCCAGCATTTT. The chain carries TRBV11-2 and TRBJ1-5, with unresolved D. CDR3 length: 17 residues. Germline V lookup: CDR1 SGHAT, CDR2 FQNNGV. V dropped 6 bases and J dropped 0 bases, with 18 bases sitting between them.

The chain recombines TRBV21-1 with TRBJ2-7; TRBD1 is taken as the D call from the table, unchecked against the DNA. TRBV21-1 is a pseudogene segment. The CDR3 length is 16 residues. The DNA for the CDR3 is TGTGCCAGCAGCAATCGTAGGGGGCCCCCTTCTAACGAGCAGTACTTC. It translates to CASSNRRGPPSNEQYF.

The chain is built from TRBV24-1 and TRBJ2-5, with D unresolved. The germline V and J ends were trimmed by 4 bases and 8 bases, with 7 bases remaining between them. CDR1 KGHDR and CDR2 SFDVKD come from the germline V gene. The CDR3 totals 11 residues. The CDR3 is CATSDRGTQYF. The CDR3 DNA sequence: TGTGCCACCAGTGACCGTGGCACCCAGTACTTC.

The chain carries TRBV12-3 or TRBV12-4 and TRBJ1-5; 8 nucleotides align to TRBD1. This CDR3 is built from 15 residues. V trimming: 5 bases; J trimming: 0 bases; junction bases outside the gene matches: 3. CDR3 DNA sequence: TGTGCCAGCAGTACCACAGGGGGTAGCAATCAGCCCCAGCATTTT. Its translation is CASSTTGGSNQPQHF.

Here the CDR3 DNA reads TGTGCCAGCCTCCCTAGAGGACAGGGGGGAGACGAGCAGTACTTC. It yields the protein CASLPRGQGGDEQYF. This rearrangement joins TRBV27 to TRBJ2-7; TRBD1 matches at 10 bases. This CDR3 comprises 15 residues. Germline-derived CDR1 and CDR2 are MNHEY and SMNVEV (reference sequence). V lost 8 bases and J lost 5; bases outside the gene matches: 12.